This T cell receptor (beta chain) came from a study of OX40 agonist ivuxolimab in advanced cancers. CDR3 size: 15 residues. The V gene's germline CDR1 is SEHNR and CDR2 FQNEAQ (reference sequence). The junction had 13 bases not matched to a gene; V was cut back by 5 bases and J by 7 bases. Here immunoSEQ multiplex PCR was the method, and the copy in TCRdb shows in-frame clones only, minus some. Altogether some 30,000 clones are present, roughly 90% being singletons, with the ten largest covering around 35%. This receptor was identified in an adult with an advanced solid tumor such as melanoma, head and neck, liver or kidney cancer. The chain couples TRBV7-9 to TRBJ1-1; 7 positions match TRBD1. This specimen was CD4+ or CD8+ T cells sorted from blood, taken in a trial of the OX40 agonist ivuxolimab. The CDR3 DNA reads TGTGCCAGCAGCATAACCGGGACAGTATCCTATGAAGCTTTCTTT. It translates to CASSITGTVSYEAFF.